Presented here are 23 T cell receptor beta chains from one specimen sequenced in a study of shared clonotypes between healthy human individuals. Only CD45RO-negative cells positively selected for CCR7 counted as naive CD8 cells, so terminally differentiated effector memory CD45RA+ cells were excluded. Profiling relied on immunoSEQ multiplex PCR, and the TCRdb table lists in-frame clones only, not all of them. The sample yields roughly 2 million clones, about 95% seen once. The sample comprised naive CD8+ T cells sorted from blood. These receptors all stem from a man between 18 and 29 years old in good health.

CDR3: CASSFEGRNTGELFF. For the CDR3, the DNA is TGTGCCAGCAGCTTCGAGGGGCGCAACACCGGGGAGCTGTTTTTT. The chain uses TRBV11-1 and TRBJ2-2; D possibly matches TRBD1 or TRBD2 (5 bases each). Germline-derived CDR1 and CDR2 are SGHAT and FQDESV (reference sequence). With 3 bases removed from V and 2 bases from J, the gap between germline ends came to 10 bases. The CDR3 runs to 15 residues.

The V call is TRBV2, the J call TRBJ2-5, with 9 bases identical to TRBD1. This CDR3 region has 14 residues. With V trimmed by 4 bases and J by 1 base, 1 base remained unmatched. Germline CDR1 SNHLY, CDR2 FYNNEI. The CDR3 region has the DNA TGTGCCAGCAGTGGACAGGGGGGCCAAGAGACCCAGTACTTC. Amino acids: CASSGQGGQETQYF.

This chain joins TRBV5-1 and TRBJ2-7, with TRBD2 identical over 9 bases. The CDR3 is 18 residues long. The V gene's germline CDR1 is SGHRS and CDR2 YFSETQ. V lost 0 bases, J lost 0 bases, and 10 bases stayed unmatched. In DNA form, the CDR3 reads TGCGCCAGCAGCTTGGCGGGTAGCGGGAGTTTCCCCTCCTACGAGCAGTACTTC. Its translation: CASSLAGSGSFPSYEQYF.

The chain couples TRBV7-2 to TRBJ2-3; 8 bases are shared with TRBD2. CDR3 length equals 17 residues. Germline trimming cut 4 bases from V and 4 bases from J; bases unmatched to any gene: 13. Germline loops: CDR1 SGHTA, CDR2 FQGNSA. This CDR3 is CASSSEAGRAGADTQYF. For the CDR3, the DNA is TGTGCCAGCAGCTCCGAGGCCGGGAGGGCGGGGGCAGATACGCAGTATTTT.

Concerning this clone: Additional DNA sequences in this sample encode the identical CDR3. V is TRBV27 and J is TRBJ1-2; no firm D call. This CDR3 spans 12 amino acids. The V gene lost 4 bases and the J gene lost 2 bases, with 5 bases spanning the gap. Germline V gene lookup returns CDR1 MNHEY and CDR2 SMNVEV (reference sequence). The CDR3: CASSSSNYGYTF. CDR3 nucleotide sequence: TGTGCCAGCAGTTCGTCCAACTATGGCTACACCTTC.

This rearrangement joins TRBV6-6 to TRBJ2-7, with a tentative D call TRBD2 (6 bases). V lost 7 bases to trimming and J lost 5 bases, with 24 bases between them. CDR1 is MNHNY and CDR2 is SVGAGI in the germline V gene (reference sequence). The CDR3 is made up of 16 amino acids. The CDR3: CASIDKMASVLDEQYF. Written as DNA, the CDR3 is TGTGCCAGCATAGACAAAATGGCTAGCGTTTTGGACGAGCAGTACTTC.

This chain links TRBV2 with TRBJ2-7, with TRBD2 identical over 14 bases. The CDR3 length is 16 residues. J lost 5 bases, V lost 5 bases, and 8 bases had no gene match. Germline CDR1 is SNHLY and CDR2 is FYNNEI. CDR3 region: CASSWTSGGTKDEQYF. The CDR3 coding sequence is TGTGCCAGCAGTTGGACTAGCGGGGGGACCAAGGACGAGCAGTACTTC. The variable domain in full, with the rest retrieved from reference TRBV2 and TRBJ2-7, is EPEVTQTPSHQVTQMGQEVILRCVPISNHLYFYWYRQILGQKVEFLVSFYNNEISEKSEIFDDQFSVERPDGSNFTLKIRSTKLEDSAMYFCASSWTSGGTKDEQYFGPGTRLTVT.

This sequence joins TRBV5-8 and TRBJ2-7; TRBD2 matches 7 bases. This CDR3 spans 13 amino acids. In germline, CDR1 is SGHTS, CDR2 YDEGEE. The V and J ends lost 5 bases and 7 bases, in that order; junction bases with no gene match: 9. The CDR3 DNA reads as TGTGCCAGCAGTTGGGGGGGGACCGGAGAGCAGTACTTC. Its protein product is CASSWGGTGEQYF.

This clone was counted a single time. CDR3 in DNA: TGTGCCAGCAGCGATGGTATCACAGATACGCAGTATTTT. It specifies CASSDGITDTQYF. The chain combines TRBV5-6 with TRBJ2-3; D is unclear. Germline V lookup: CDR1 SGHDT, CDR2 YYEEEE. CDR3 length: 13 residues. Trimming left V 4 bases short and J 2 bases short, with 8 bases between. Together with reference TRBV5-6 and TRBJ2-3, the CDR3 gives the full variable domain: DAGVTQSPTHLIKTRGQQVTLRCSPKSGHDTVSWYQQALGQGPQFIFQYYEEEERQRGNFPDRFSGHQFPNYSSELNVNALLLGDSALYLCASSDGITDTQYFGPGTRLTVL.

The CDR3 region has the DNA TGTGCCAGCATCCTGCTGGGCACTGAAGCTTTCTTT. Protein sequence: CASILLGTEAFF. The chain links TRBV7-9 to TRBJ1-1, with D unresolved. The CDR3 covers 12 residues. V lost 7 bases, J lost 4 bases, and 10 bases lay in between. Germline V gene lookup returns CDR1 SEHNR and CDR2 FQNEAQ (reference sequence).

Concerning this clone itself: This specimen includes other DNA sequences encoding the same CDR3. This chain uses TRBV6-5 with TRBJ2-5; D may match TRBD1 or TRBD2 (5 bases each). The V gene's germline CDR1 is MNHEY and CDR2 SVGAGI. CDR3 length: 15 amino acids. Trimming cost V 0 bases and J 1 base, with 9 bases left between them. This CDR3 is CASSYSGTSQETQYF. CDR3 DNA sequence: TGTGCCAGCAGTTACTCAGGGACCTCCCAAGAGACCCAGTACTTC.

This clone was seen only a few times. The gene calls are TRBV10-1 and TRBJ2-7; D ambiguous. Germline V CDR1 and CDR2: WNHNN, SYGVQD (reference sequence). The V end lost 5 bases, the J end lost 2 bases, and 13 bases lay between the germline ends. The CDR3 extends over 14 amino acids. In DNA form, the CDR3 reads TGCGCCAGCAGTAAGGAGAACGGAGCCTACGAGCAGTACTTC. Translation gives CASSKENGAYEQYF.

The rearrangement links TRBV27 to TRBJ2-7; 9 bases map to TRBD1. The CDR3 extends over 15 amino acids. Germline-derived CDR1 and CDR2 are MNHEY and SMNVEV (reference sequence). V was clipped by 6 bases and J by 0 bases; unmatched bases: 6. CDR3 nucleotide sequence: TGTGCCAGCAGGAGGGACAGGGTGGGCTCCTACGAGCAGTACTTC. As protein: CASRRDRVGSYEQYF.

The rearrangement uses TRBV7-9 and TRBJ1-4, with TRBD1 matching 7 bases. CDR3 length equals 13 residues. Germline V gene lookup returns CDR1 SEHNR and CDR2 FQNEAQ (reference sequence). J was trimmed by 8 bases and V by 5 bases; bases with no gene match: 5. The CDR3 region has the DNA TGTGCCAGCAGCCGGGACAGAGAGGAAAAACTGTTTTTT. Translated: CASSRDREEKLFF.

Comments on this clone: The junction does not match germline at one end; this may be a read error. In nucleotides, the CDR3 is TGTGCTAGCAGCTTAGGTGGAGAGAACACTGAAGCTTTCTTT. This encodes CASSLGGENTEAFF. This chain joins TRBV7-7 and TRBJ1-1; D is uncertain. From germline, CDR1 is SSHAT and CDR2 FNYEAQ (reference sequence). This CDR3 is 14 amino acids long.

The chain uses TRBV28 and TRBJ1-1, with D hard to call. CDR1 is MDHEN, CDR2 SYDVKM, per germline. The CDR3 runs to 14 residues. V was shortened by 3 bases and J by 3 bases, with 11 bases between the two germline ends. CDR3 nucleotides: TGTGCCAGCAGTTTTTCCGGTGGACACACTGAAGCTTTCTTT. This sequence encodes CASSFSGGHTEAFF.

The chain couples TRBV27 to TRBJ1-1; D may be TRBD1 (6 bases). Trimming stripped 6 bases from V and 7 bases from J, with 15 bases between. There are 13 residues in the CDR3. CDR1 and CDR2 (germline): MNHEY, SMNVEV (reference sequence). Here the CDR3 DNA reads TGTGCCAGCAGCCTACAGGGAGTCAATGAAGCTTTCTTT. This gives the protein CASSLQGVNEAFF.

The chain combines TRBV27 with TRBJ2-4, with 7 bases matching TRBD2. The germline V gene has CDR1 MNHEY and CDR2 SMNVEV (reference sequence). Germline trimming cut 6 bases from V and 8 bases from J; bases unmatched to any gene: 19. The CDR3 covers 17 residues. The DNA of the CDR3 is TGTGCCAGCAGCCATCTCAGGCCGAGCGGGGCTAAGGACATTCAGTACTTC. This gives the protein CASSHLRPSGAKDIQYF.

This sequence joins TRBV5-6 and TRBJ1-3; 7 nucleotides line up with TRBD1. The germline CDR1 and CDR2 sequences are SGHDT and YYEEEE. The CDR3 runs to 14 residues. V shed 5 bases and J 3 bases; nucleotides not matched to a gene: 5. As DNA, the CDR3 is TGTGCCAGCAGATATGACAGGGATGGAAACACCATATATTTT. This codes for CASRYDRDGNTIYF.

The CDR3: CASSQGVNAYNEQFF. The CDR3 DNA is TGCGCCAGCAGCCAAGGGGTTAATGCCTACAATGAGCAGTTCTTC. The chain recombines TRBV4-3 with TRBJ2-1; D remains unclear. This CDR3 spans 15 amino acids. Germline lookup yields CDR1 LGHNA and CDR2 YSLEER. Trimming stripped 1 base from V and 2 bases from J, with 9 bases between.

V and J are TRBV6-5 and TRBJ1-2; TRBD1 matches at 7 bases. The CDR3 consists of 14 residues. The V segment lost 5 bases and the J segment 4 bases; nucleotides outside the gene matches: 7. Per the germline V gene, CDR1 is MNHEY and CDR2 is SVGAGI. The DNA of the CDR3 is TGTGCCAGCAGTCCCTTCACAGGGGCCTATGGCTACACCTTC. This gives the protein CASSPFTGAYGYTF.

A note on this clone: The sample carries other DNA sequences with the same CDR3. The chain joins TRBV6-5 to TRBJ1-1; perhaps TRBD1 as D (6 bases). The CDR3 spans 13 residues. Per germline, CDR1 MNHEY and CDR2 SVGAGI. V lost 0 bases to trimming and J lost 8 bases, with 10 bases between them. CDR3 nucleotide sequence: TGTGCCAGCAGTTACTCGATCGGGACAGAAGCTTTCTTT. It codes for CASSYSIGTEAFF.

The V and J genes are TRBV4-1 and TRBJ2-7, with no clear D. The ends were cut back, 8 bases at V and 6 bases at J, with 14 bases in the middle. This CDR3 is built from 12 residues. Germline lookup yields CDR1 MGHRA and CDR2 YSYEKL. CDR3 coding DNA: TGCGCCAGCGGAAATGGTGGGTCCGAGCAGTACTTC. Amino acid sequence: CASGNGGSEQYF.